The present T cell receptor (beta chain) was sequenced within a study of Ad26.COV2.S vaccination and SARS-CoV-2 variants. Treatment reported: some 20 received Ad26.COV2.S at low or high dose, single or two shots; 5 received placebo; per-sample allocation not given. Vaccine and placebo recipients were sampled on day 63 after the first injection. Vaccination used an Ad26 vector expressing Wuhan-strain SARS-CoV-2 spike. The V end lost 0 bases, the J end lost 11 bases, and 14 bases lay between the germline ends. Looked up from germline, CDR1 is MNHEY and CDR2 is SMNVEV (reference sequence). The CDR3 has 14 amino acids. Study-level points and caveats: Analytic work on TCR breadth and depth might have understated the full extent of total T cell responses.

The table lists this clone with a few counts. What it binds is unknown. Using immunoSEQ multiplex PCR, the repertoire was profiled, and TCRdb retains in-frame clones only, with some absent. Of some 500,000 clones in the sample, approximately 89% are singletons; the top ten hold 2% to 3%. The genes are TRBV27 and TRBJ1-5; D gene ambiguous. The sequence came from a person between 18 and 65 years old who received the Ad26.COV2.S COVID-19 vaccine or a placebo. Material: peripheral blood, obtained in a trial of Ad26.COV2.S vaccine versus placebo. CDR3 DNA: TGTGCCAGCAGTTTATCTTCACTTGGTTTCACCCAGCATTTT. This gives the protein CASSLSSLGFTQHF.